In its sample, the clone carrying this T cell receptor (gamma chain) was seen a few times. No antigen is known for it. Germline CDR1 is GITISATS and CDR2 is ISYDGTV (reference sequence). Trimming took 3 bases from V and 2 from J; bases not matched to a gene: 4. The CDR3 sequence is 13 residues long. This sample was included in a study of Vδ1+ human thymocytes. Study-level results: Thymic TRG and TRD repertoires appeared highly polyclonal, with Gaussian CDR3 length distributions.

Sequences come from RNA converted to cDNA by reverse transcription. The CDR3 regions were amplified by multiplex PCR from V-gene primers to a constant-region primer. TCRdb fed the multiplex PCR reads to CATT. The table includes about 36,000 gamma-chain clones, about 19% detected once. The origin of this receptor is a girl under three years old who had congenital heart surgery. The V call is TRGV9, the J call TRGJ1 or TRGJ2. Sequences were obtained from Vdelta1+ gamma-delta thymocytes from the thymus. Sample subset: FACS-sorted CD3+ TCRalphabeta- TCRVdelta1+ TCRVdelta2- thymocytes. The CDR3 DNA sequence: TGTGCCTTGTGGGAGTCGCATTATTATAAGAAACTCTTT. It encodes CALWESHYYKKLF.